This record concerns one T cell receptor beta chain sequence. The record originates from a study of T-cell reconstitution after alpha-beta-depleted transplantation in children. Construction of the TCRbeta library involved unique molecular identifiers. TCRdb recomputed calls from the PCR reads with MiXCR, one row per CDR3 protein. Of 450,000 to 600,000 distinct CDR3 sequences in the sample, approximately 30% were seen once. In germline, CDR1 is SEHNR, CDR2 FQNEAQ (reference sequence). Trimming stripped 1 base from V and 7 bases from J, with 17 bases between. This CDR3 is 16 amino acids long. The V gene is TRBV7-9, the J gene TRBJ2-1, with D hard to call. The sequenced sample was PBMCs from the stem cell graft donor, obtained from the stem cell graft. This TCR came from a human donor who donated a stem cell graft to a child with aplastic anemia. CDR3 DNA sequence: TGTGCCAGCAGCTTAGAGTGGGGTAGAGCACGGAATGAGCAGTTCTTC. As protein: CASSLEWGRARNEQFF.